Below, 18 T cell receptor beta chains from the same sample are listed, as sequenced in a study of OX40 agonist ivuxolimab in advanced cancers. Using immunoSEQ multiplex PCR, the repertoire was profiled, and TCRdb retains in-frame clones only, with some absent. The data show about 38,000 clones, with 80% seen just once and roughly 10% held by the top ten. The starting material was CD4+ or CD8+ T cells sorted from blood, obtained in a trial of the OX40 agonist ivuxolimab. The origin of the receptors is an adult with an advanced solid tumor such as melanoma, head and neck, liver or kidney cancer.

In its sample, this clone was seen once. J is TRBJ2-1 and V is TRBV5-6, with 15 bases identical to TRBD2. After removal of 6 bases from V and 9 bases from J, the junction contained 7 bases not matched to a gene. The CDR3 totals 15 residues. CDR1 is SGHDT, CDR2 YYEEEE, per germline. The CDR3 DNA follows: TGTGCCAGCACCAGGACTAGCGGGGGGGCCACTGAGCAGTTCTTC. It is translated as CASTRTSGGATEQFF.

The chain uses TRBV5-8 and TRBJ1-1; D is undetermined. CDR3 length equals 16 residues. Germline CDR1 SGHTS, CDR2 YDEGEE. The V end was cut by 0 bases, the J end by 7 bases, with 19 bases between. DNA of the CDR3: TGTGCCAGCAGCTTGGTAGAAATCCGTCGCGCTGTTGAAGCTTTCTTT. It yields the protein CASSLVEIRRAVEAFF.

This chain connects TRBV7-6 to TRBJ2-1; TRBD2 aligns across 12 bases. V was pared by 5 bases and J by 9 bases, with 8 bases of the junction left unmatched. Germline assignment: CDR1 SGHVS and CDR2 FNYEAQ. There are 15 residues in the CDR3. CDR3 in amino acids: CASSPLAGGQGEQFF. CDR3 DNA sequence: TGTGCCAGCAGCCCGCTAGCGGGGGGGCAGGGTGAGCAGTTCTTC.

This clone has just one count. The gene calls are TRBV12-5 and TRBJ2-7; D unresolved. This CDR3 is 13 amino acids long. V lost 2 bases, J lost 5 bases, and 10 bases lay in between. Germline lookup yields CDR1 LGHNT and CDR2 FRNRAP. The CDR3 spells CASGLTPRDEQYF. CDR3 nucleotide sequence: TGTGCTAGTGGTTTGACCCCTAGGGACGAGCAGTACTTC.

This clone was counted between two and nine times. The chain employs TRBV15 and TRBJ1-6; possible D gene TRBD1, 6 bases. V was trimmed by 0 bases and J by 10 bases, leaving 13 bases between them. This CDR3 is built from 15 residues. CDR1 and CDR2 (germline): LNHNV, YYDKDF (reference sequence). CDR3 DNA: TGTGCCACCAGCAGAGATTCAGGGGCCAGGTCACCCCTCCACTTT. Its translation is CATSRDSGARSPLHF. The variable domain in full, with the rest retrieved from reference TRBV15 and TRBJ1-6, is DAMVIQNPRYQVTQFGKPVTLSCSQTLNHNVMYWYQQKSSQAPKLLFHYYDKDFNNEADTPDNFQSRRPNTSFCFLDIRSPGLGDTAMYLCATSRDSGARSPLHFGNGTRLTVT.

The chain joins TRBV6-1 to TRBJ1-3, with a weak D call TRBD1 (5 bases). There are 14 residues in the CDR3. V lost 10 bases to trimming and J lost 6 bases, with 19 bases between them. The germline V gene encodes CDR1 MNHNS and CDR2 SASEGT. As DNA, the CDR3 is TGTGCCACTCTACTCGGGGGAGGGGAAAACACCATATATTTT. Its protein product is CATLLGGGENTIYF.

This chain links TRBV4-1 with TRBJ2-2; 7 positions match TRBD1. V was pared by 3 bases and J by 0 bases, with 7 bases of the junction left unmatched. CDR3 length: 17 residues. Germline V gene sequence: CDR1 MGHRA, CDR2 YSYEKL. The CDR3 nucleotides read TGCGCCAGCAGCCAGGCACCAGGGACAGCGAACACCGGGGAGCTGTTTTTT. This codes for CASSQAPGTANTGELFF.

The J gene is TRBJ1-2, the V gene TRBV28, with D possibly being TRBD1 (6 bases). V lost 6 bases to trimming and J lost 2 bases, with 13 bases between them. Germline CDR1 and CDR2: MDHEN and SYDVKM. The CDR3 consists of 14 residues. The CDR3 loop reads CASSPPGGNYGYTF. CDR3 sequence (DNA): TGTGCCAGCAGCCCCCCGGGGGGCAACTATGGCTACACCTTC.

CDR3 in DNA: TGTGCCAGCAGCCAAGAGGGCCAGGGAGGGATGAATTCACCCCTCCACTTT. It is translated as CASSQEGQGGMNSPLHF. This rearrangement joins TRBV4-2 to TRBJ1-6, with a tentative D call TRBD1 (5 bases). The germline CDR1 and CDR2 sequences are LGHNA and YNFKEQ. This CDR3 comprises 17 residues. The V end was cut by 0 bases, the J end by 7 bases, with 16 bases between.

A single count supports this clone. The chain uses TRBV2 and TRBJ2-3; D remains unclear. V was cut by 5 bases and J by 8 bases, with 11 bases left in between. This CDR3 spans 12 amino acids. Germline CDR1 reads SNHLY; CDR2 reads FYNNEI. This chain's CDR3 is CASSSRMGTQYF. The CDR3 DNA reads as TGTGCCAGCAGTTCTAGGATGGGTACGCAGTATTTT.

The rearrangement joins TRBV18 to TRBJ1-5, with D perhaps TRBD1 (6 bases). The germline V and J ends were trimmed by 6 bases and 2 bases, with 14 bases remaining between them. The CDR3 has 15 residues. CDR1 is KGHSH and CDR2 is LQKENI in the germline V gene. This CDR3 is CASSSGAGGNQPQHF. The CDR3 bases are TGTGCCAGCTCGTCGGGGGCAGGGGGCAATCAGCCCCAGCATTTT.

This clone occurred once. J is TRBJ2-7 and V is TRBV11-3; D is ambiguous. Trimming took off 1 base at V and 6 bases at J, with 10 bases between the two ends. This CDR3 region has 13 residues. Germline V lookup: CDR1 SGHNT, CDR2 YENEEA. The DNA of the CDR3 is TGTGCCAGCAGCTTAGCTGTAAGAGGCGAGCAGTACTTC. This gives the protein CASSLAVRGEQYF. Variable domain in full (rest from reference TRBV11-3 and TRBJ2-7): EAGVVQSPRYKIIEKKQPVAFWCNPISGHNTLYWYLQNLGQGPELLIRYENEEAVDDSQLPKDRFSAERLKGVDSTLKIQPAELGDSAVYLCASSLAVRGEQYFGPGTRLTVT.

CDR3 in amino acids: CAWRVRLAGTYEQYF. CDR3 DNA sequence: TGTGCCTGGAGAGTAAGACTAGCGGGGACCTACGAGCAGTACTTC. The V call is TRBV30, the J call TRBJ2-7; 11 nucleotides align to TRBD2. CDR1 and CDR2 (germline): GTSNPN, SVGIG (reference sequence). V gave up 3 bases and J gave up 2 bases; unmatched junction bases: 6. The CDR3 extends over 15 amino acids.

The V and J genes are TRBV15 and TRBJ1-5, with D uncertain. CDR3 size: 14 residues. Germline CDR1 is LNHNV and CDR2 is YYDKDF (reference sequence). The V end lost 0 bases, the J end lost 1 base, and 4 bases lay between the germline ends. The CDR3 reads CATSRDLSNQPQHF. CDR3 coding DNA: TGTGCCACCAGCAGAGATTTGAGCAATCAGCCCCAGCATTTT.

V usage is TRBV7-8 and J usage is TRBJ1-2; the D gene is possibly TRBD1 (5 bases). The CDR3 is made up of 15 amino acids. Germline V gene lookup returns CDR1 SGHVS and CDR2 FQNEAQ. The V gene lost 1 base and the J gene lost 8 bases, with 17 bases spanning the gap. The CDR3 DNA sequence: TGTGCCAGCAGCTTAGGGGGGGTTCCGCCGGCGGGCTACACCTTC. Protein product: CASSLGGVPPAGYTF.

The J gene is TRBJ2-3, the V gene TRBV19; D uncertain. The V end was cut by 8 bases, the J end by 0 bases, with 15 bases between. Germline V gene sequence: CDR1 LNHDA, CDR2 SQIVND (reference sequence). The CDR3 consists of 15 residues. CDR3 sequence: CASLSQVRSTDTQYF. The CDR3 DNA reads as TGTGCCAGTCTATCCCAAGTTAGGAGCACAGATACGCAGTATTTT.

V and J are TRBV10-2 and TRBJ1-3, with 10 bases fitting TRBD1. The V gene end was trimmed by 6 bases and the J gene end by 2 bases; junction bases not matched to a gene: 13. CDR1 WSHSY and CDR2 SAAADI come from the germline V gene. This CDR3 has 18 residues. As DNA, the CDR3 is TGCGCCAGCAGCATTACCGGGACAGGGGCATCGGCTGGAAACACCATATATTTT. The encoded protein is CASSITGTGASAGNTIYF.

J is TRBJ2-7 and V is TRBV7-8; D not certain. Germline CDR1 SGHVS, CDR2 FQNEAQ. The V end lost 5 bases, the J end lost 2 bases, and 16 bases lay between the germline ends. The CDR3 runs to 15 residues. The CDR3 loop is CASSMTPSGPYEQYF. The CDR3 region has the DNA TGTGCCAGCAGCATGACCCCTTCTGGGCCCTACGAGCAGTACTTC.